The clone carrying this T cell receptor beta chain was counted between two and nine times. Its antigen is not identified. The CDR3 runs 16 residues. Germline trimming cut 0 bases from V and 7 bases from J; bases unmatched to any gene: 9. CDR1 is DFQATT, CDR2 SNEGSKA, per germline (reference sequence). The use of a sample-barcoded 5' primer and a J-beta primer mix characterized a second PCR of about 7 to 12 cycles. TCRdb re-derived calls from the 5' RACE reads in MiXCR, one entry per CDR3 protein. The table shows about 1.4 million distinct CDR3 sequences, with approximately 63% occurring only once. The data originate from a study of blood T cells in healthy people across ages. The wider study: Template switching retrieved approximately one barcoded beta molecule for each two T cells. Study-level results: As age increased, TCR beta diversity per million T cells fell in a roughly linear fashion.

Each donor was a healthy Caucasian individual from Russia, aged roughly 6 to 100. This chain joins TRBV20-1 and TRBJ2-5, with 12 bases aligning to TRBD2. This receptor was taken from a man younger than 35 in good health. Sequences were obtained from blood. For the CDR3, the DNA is TGCAGTGCTAGAGACCAATCCCCGGGACTAGCGGGGACCCAGTACTTC. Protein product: CSARDQSPGLAGTQYF.